This T cell receptor (beta chain) was captured in a study of OX40 agonist ivuxolimab in advanced cancers. Turning to the overall study: Ivuxolimab was an agonistic, fully human IgG2 monoclonal antibody directed against OX40 (CD134), a costimulatory receptor. Intravenous ivuxolimab was administered to patients every 2 weeks at six dose levels: 0.01, 0.1, 0.3, 1.5, 3 and 10 mg/kg. Of the approximately 50 dose-escalation patients, hepatocellular carcinoma was present in 19, melanoma in around 15, renal cell carcinoma in 9 and head and neck cancer in 9. A male proportion of nearly 85% and a mean age of 60 years, ranging from roughly 23 to 90, were recorded for the dose-escalation cohort. Prior anti-PD-1, anti-PD-L1 or anti-CTLA-4 therapy was permitted, and about two fifths of dose-escalation patients had received checkpoint inhibitors. Three dose-escalation patients achieved partial responses, one with hepatocellular carcinoma and two with cutaneous melanoma. Peripheral TCRbeta sequencing was intended to test whether TCR sequence diversity was altered and clonal T-cell expansion was caused by ivuxolimab. The monotherapy dose-escalation portion (N ≈ 57 patients) of the phase I ivuxolimab trial is reported in the paper. Findings and caveats that apply to the study as a whole: Low levels of normalized T-cell clonal expansion were also seen in some patients who did not respond. At doses of 0.1 to 3.0 mg/kg, clonal expansion of both CD4+ and CD8+ T cells in blood was seen between baseline and week 6. After ivuxolimab, CD8+ T cells had more expanded clones than CD4+ T cells on average. In the 0.1-3.0 mg/kg groups, partial responders had among the lowest normalized peripheral clonal expansion, particularly in CD8+ T cells. Antigen specificity was not determined for the clonally expanded peripheral T cells.

Relative to germline, V is 7 bases shorter and J is 7 bases shorter, with 13 bases between their ends. The CDR3 runs 13 amino acids, cysteine and phenylalanine included. Just CDR3 DNA is preserved here, 39 bases in frame from base 1. CDR1 and CDR2 are drawn from the germline V gene (reference sequence): SEHNR, FQNEAQ. The trial excluded patients who had a history of autoimmune disease or who were on systemic immunosuppression. Peripheral blood for TCR sequencing was collected from all dose cohorts at baseline, on cycle 4 day 1, and on cycle 7 day 1. Samples were obtained from an open-label, multicenter, first-in-human phase I dose-escalation trial of ivuxolimab. Adults with locally advanced or metastatic melanoma, renal cell carcinoma, hepatocellular carcinoma or head and neck squamous cell carcinoma were enrolled in the trial. CD4+ and CD8+ T cells were sorted separately from peripheral blood before TCR sequencing.

Notes on this clone: Its target antigen remains unknown. No much larger clone exists at a distance of one base, and base qualities are not known.

To sequence the TCRbeta CDR3 region, genomic DNA was isolated from the sorted cells. The immunoSEQ Assay was used for sequencing of TCRbeta CDR3 regions. TCRdb carries this immuneACCESS record with in-frame sequences only. Its versions omit some clonotypes, under half of them owing to an unresolved V gene in the studies checked, with the rest unexplained. In this sample the table shows fewer than 80,000 clones, 89% of which occur a single time. The ten largest clones capture 12% of the sample. The TCR comes from an adult with an advanced solid tumor such as melanoma, head and neck, liver or kidney cancer. Sequenced here: CD4+ or CD8+ T cells sorted from blood, sampled in a trial of the OX40 agonist ivuxolimab. The V and J segments used are TRBV7-9 and TRBJ1-4; the D gene is not confidently resolved. The CDR3 protein sequence reads: CASTGLAGEKLFF. The DNA sequence is given as TGTGCCAGCACAGGCCTGGCGGGTGAAAAACTGTTTTTT.